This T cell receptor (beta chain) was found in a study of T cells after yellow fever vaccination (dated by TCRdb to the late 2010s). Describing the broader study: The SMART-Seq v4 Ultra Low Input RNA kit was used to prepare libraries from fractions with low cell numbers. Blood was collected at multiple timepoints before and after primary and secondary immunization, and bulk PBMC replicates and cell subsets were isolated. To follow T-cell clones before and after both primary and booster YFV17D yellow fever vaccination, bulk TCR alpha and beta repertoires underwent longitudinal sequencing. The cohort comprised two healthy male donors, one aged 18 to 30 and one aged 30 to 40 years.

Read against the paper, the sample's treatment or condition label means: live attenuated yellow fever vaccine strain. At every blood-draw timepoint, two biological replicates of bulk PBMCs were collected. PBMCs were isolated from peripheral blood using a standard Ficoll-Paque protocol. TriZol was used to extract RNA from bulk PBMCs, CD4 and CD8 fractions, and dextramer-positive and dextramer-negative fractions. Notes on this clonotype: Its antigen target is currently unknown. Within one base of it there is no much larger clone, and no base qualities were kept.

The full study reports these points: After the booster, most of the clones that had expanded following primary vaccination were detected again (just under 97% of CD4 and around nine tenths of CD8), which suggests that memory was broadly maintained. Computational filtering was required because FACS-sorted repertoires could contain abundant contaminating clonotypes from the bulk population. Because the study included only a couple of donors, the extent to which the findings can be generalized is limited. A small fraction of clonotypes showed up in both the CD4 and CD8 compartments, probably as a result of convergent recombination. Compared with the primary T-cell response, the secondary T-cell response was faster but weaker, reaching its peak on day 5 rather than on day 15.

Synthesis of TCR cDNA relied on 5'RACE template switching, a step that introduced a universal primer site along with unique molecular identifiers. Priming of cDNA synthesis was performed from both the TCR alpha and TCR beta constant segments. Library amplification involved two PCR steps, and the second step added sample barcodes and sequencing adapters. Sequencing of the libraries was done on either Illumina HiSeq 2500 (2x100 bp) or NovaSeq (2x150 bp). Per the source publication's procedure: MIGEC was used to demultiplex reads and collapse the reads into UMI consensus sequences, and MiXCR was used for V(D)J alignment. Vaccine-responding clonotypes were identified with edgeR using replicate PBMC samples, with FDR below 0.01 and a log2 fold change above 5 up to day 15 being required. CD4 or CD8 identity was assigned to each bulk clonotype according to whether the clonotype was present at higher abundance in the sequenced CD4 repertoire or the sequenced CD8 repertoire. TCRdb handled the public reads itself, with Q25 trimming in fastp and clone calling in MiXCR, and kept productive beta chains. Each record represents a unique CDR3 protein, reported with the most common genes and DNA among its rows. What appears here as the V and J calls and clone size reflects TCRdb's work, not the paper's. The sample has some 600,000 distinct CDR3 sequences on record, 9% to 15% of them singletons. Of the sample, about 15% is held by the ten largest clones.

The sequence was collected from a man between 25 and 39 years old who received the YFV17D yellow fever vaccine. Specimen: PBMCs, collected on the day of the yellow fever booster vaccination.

CDR3 sequence: CASSLIPGQGPIEQYF. The nucleotide sequence is given as TGTGCCAGCAGTCTAATCCCGGGACAGGGACCTATAGAGCAGTACTTC. The sequence is built from TRBV28 and TRBJ2-7; 9 of the junction bases match TRBD1. Relative to germline, V is missing 5 bases and J is missing 7 bases, with 15 bases of the junction outside any gene match. According to the germline V gene, CDR1 reads MDHEN and CDR2 reads SYDVKM. The CDR3, from cysteine to phenylalanine, totals 16 residues. Only the CDR3 part of the read is kept: 48 bases, read in frame from the first base.